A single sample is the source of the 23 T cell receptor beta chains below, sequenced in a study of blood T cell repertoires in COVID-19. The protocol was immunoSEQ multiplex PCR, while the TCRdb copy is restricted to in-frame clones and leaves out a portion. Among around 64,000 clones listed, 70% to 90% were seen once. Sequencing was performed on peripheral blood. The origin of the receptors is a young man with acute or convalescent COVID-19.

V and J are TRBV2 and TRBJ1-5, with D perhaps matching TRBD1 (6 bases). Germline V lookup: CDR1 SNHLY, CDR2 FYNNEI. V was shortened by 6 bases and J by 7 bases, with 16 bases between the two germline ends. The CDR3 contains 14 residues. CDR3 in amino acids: CASSTQGVRQPQHF. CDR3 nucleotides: TGTGCCAGCAGCACACAGGGCGTGCGGCAGCCCCAGCATTTT.

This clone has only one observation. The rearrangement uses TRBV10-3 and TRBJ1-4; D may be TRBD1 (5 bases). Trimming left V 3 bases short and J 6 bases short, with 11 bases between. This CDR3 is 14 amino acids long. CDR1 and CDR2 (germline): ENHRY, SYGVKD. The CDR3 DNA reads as TGTGCCATCAGTGATCAGGGTTTCGATGAAAAACTGTTTTTT. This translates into CAISDQGFDEKLFF.

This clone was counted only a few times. CDR3 sequence: CASSFNPGTGGRLGYGYTF. In DNA form, the CDR3 reads TGTGCCAGCAGCTTTAACCCCGGGACAGGGGGCCGCCTGGGCTATGGCTACACCTTC. The chain has TRBV7-2 and TRBJ1-2; TRBD1 agrees at 12 bases. V lost 3 bases and J lost 4; bases outside the gene matches: 15. There are 19 residues in the CDR3. The germline gives CDR1 SGHTA, CDR2 FQGNSA.

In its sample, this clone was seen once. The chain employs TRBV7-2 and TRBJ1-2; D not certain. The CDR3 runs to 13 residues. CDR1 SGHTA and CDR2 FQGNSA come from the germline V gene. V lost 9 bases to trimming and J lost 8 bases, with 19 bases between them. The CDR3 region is CASSDRLEEGYTF. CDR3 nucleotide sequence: TGTGCCAGTTCAGACCGCCTAGAAGAGGGCTACACCTTC.

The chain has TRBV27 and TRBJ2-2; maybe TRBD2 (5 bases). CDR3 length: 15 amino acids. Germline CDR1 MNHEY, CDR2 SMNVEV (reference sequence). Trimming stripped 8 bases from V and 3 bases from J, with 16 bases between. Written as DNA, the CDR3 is TGTGCCAGCGGATGGACTGGTTGGGACACCGGGGAGCTGTTTTTT. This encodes CASGWTGWDTGELFF.

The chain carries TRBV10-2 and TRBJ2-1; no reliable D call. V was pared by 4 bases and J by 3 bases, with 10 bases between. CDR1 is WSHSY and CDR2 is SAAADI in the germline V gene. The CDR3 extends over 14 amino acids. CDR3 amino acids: CASSVRRLYNEQFF. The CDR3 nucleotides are TGCGCCAGCAGTGTTAGGAGACTCTACAATGAGCAGTTCTTC.

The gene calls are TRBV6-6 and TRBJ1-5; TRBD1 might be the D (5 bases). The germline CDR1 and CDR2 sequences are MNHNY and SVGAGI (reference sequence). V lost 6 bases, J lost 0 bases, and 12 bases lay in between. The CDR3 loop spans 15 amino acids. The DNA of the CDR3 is TGTGCCAGCAGAAAAGACAGAGATAGCAATCAGCCCCAGCATTTT. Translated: CASRKDRDSNQPQHF.

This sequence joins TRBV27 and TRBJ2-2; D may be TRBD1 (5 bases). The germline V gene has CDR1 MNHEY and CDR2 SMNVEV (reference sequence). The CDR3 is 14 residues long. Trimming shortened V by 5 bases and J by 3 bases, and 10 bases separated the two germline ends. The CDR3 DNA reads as TGTGCCAGCAGTACCGGACACTACACCGGGGAGCTGTTTTTT. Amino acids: CASSTGHYTGELFF.

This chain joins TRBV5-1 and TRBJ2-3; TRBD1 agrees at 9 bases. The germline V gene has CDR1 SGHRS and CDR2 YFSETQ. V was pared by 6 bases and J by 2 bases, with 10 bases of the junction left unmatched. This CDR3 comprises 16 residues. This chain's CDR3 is CASTATGGVDTDTQYF. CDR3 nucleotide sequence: TGCGCCAGCACGGCGACAGGGGGTGTCGACACAGATACGCAGTATTTT.

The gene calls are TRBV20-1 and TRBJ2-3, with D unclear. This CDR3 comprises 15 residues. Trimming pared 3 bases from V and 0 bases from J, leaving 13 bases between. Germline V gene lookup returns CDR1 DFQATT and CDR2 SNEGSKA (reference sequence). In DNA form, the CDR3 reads TGCAGTGCTAGTATTCCAGTAGCTAGCACAGATACGCAGTATTTT. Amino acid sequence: CSASIPVASTDTQYF.

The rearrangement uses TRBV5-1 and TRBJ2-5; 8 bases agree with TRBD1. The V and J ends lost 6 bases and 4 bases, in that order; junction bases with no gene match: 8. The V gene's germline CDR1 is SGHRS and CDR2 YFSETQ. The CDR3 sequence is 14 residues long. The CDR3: CASNRQGNGETQYF. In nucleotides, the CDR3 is TGCGCCAGCAACCGACAGGGGAACGGAGAGACCCAGTACTTC.

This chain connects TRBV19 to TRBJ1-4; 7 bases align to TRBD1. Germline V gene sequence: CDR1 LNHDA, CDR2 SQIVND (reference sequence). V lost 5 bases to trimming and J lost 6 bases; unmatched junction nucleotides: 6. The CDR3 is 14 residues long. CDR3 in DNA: TGTGCCAGTAGTCTCCGGGACAGTCATGAAAAACTGTTTTTT. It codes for CASSLRDSHEKLFF.

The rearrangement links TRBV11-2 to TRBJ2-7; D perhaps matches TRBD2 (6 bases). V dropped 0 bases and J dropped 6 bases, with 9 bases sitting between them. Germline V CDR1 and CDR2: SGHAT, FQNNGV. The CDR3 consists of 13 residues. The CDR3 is CASSLDYGSEQYF. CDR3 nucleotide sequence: TGTGCCAGCAGCTTAGATTACGGGAGCGAGCAGTACTTC.

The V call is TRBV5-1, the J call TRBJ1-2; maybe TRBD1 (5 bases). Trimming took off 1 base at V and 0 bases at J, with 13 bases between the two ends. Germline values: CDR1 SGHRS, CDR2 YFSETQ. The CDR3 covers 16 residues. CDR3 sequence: CASSLTAGLSNYGYTF. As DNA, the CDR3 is TGCGCCAGCAGCTTGACCGCAGGGCTTTCTAACTATGGCTACACCTTC.

CDR3 bases: TGTGCCAGCAGCCCACGACAGGGGTCGAACACCGGGGAGCTGTTTTTT. Its protein is CASSPRQGSNTGELFF. The J gene is TRBJ2-2, the V gene TRBV7-3; 8 nucleotides line up with TRBD1. The J segment lost 0 bases and the V segment lost 5 bases, leaving 5 bases of the junction unmatched. The CDR3 consists of 16 residues. CDR1 SGHTA and CDR2 FQGTGA come from the germline V gene.

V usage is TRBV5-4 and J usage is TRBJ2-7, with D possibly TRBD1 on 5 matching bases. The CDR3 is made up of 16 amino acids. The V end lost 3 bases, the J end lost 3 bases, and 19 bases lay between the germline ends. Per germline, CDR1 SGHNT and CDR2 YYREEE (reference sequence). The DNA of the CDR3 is TGTGCCAGCAGCTCCCCCCACCGTACAGGCATCTACGAGCAGTACTTC. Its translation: CASSSPHRTGIYEQYF.

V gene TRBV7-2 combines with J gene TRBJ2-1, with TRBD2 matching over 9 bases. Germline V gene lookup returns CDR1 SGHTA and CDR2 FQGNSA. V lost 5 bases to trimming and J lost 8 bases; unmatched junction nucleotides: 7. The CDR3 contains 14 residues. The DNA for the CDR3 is TGTGCCAGCAGCCTGGCGGGAGGGTCCGATGAGCAGTTCTTC. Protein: CASSLAGGSDEQFF.

DNA of the CDR3: TGTGCCTGGAGTCCAACCCGACAGGGCCAGGAGACCCAGTACTTC. As protein: CAWSPTRQGQETQYF. V usage is TRBV30 and J usage is TRBJ2-5; 7 bases map to TRBD1. This CDR3 comprises 15 residues. CDR1 is GTSNPN and CDR2 is SVGIG in the germline V gene (reference sequence). Trimming took 2 bases from V and 5 from J; bases not matched to a gene: 11.

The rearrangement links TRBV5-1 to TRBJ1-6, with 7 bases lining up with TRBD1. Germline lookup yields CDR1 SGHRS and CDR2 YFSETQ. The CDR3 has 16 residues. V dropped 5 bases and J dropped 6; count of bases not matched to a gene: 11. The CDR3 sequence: CASSYGASGGNSPLHF. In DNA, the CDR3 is TGCGCCAGCAGTTATGGGGCGTCAGGGGGTAATTCACCCCTCCACTTT.

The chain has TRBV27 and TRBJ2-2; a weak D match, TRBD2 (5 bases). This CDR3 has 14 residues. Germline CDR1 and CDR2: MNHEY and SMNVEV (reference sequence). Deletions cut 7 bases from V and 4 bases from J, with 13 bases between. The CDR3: CASNRAGLTGELFF. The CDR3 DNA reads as TGTGCCAGCAACCGGGCGGGCCTCACCGGGGAGCTGTTTTTT.

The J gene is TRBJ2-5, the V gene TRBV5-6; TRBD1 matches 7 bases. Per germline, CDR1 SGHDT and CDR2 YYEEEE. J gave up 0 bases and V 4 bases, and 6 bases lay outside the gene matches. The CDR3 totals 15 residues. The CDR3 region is CASSPDRAYQETQYF. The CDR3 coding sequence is TGTGCCAGCAGCCCTGACAGGGCGTACCAAGAGACCCAGTACTTC.

This CDR3 reads CASSTGWQETQYF. The CDR3 DNA is TGTGCCAGCAGCACAGGGTGGCAAGAGACCCAGTACTTC. This rearrangement joins TRBV27 to TRBJ2-5; weak D call: TRBD1 (6 bases). Trimming shortened V by 6 bases and J by 2 bases, and 10 bases separated the two germline ends. CDR1 and CDR2 (germline): MNHEY, SMNVEV (reference sequence). The CDR3 loop spans 13 amino acids.

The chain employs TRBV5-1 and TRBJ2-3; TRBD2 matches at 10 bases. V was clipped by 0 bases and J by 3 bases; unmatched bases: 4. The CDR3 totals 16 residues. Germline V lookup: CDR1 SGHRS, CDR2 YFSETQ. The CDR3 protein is CASSLGQTSGTDTQYF. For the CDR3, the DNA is TGCGCCAGCAGCTTGGGCCAGACTAGCGGGACAGATACGCAGTATTTT.